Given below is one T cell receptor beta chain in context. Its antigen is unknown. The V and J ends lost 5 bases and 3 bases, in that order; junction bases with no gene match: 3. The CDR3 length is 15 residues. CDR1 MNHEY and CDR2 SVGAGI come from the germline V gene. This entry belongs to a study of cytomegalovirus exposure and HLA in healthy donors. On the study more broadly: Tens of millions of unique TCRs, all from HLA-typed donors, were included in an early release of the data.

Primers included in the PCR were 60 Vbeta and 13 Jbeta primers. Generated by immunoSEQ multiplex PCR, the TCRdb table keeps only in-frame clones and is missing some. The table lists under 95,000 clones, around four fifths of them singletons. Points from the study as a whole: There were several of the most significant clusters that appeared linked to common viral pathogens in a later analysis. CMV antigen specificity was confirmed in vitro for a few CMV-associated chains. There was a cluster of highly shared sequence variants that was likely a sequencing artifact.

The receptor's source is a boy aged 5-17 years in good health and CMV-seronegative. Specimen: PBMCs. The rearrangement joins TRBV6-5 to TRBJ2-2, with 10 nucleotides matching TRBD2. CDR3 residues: CASSLLAGDTGELFF. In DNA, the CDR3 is TGTGCCAGCAGTCTTCTAGCGGGGGACACCGGGGAGCTGTTTTTT.